This T cell receptor beta chain is drawn from a study of blood T cell repertoires in COVID-19. Per germline, CDR1 LNHDA and CDR2 SQIVND (reference sequence). This CDR3 is 12 amino acids long. V lost 3 bases to trimming and J lost 4 bases, with 6 bases between them. Only in-frame clones appear in the TCRdb table, and some are missing; sequencing was by immunoSEQ multiplex PCR. The table lists approximately 250,000 clones, around 93% of them singletons. The chain couples TRBV19 to TRBJ1-2; D perhaps matches TRBD1 (5 bases). This TCR was recovered from a man between 35 and 55 years old who had been exposed to COVID-19. The specimen was PBMCs or T cells enriched from blood (not recorded which). CDR3 coding DNA: TGTGCCAGTAGTATGGGGCGCTATGGCTACACCTTC. Its translation: CASSMGRYGYTF.